This is a list of T cell receptor beta chains from one sample in a study of radiotherapy plus CTLA-4 blockade in lung cancer. Only in-frame clones appear in the TCRdb table, and some are missing; sequencing was by immunoSEQ multiplex PCR. This table has approximately 60,000 clones, around three quarters appearing once. Sequencing used peripheral blood, obtained from a patient treated with radiotherapy plus ipilimumab. These receptors all stem from a human donor with non-small cell lung cancer who had a complete response to radiotherapy plus ipilimumab. Each CDR3 is given with its conserved first and last residue. Fields, in order: D gene, J gene, V gene, clone size, CDR3 DNA, CDR3 protein. The D gene is left open where the match is weak. Expanded clones get a size class; other rows say once, few or many, or leave the size out.

- TRBJ1-2 TRBV7-9 - TGTGCCAGCAGCTTATTGGGGCAATTATGGGGCTACACCTTC CASSLLGQLWGYTF
- TRBJ2-6 TRBV19 - TGTGCCAGTAGTGGACTTGTTGGGGCCAACGTCCTGACTTTC CASSGLVGANVLTF
- TRBJ1-1 TRBV6-5 once TGTGCCAGCAGTCGACAGTCTAACACTGAAGCTTTCTTT CASSRQSNTEAFF
TRBD2 TRBJ2-3 TRBV11-2 - TGTGCCAGCAGCTTACCCATCCAGCGGGGGGGCCGGGATACGCAGTATTTT CASSLPIQRGGRDTQYF
- TRBJ2-3 TRBV25-1 few TGTGCCAGCTCAAGTACGGACGGGAGTAACACAGATACGCAGTATTTT CASSSTDGSNTDTQYF
- TRBJ1-2 TRBV5-5 - TGTGCCAGCAGCCTAGGGGACCTAGATGGCTACACCTTC CASSLGDLDGYTF
TRBD2 TRBJ2-5 TRBV5-1 - TGCGCCAGCAGCTTGGGATCACTAGCGGGAAACCAGAAGACCCAGTACTTC CASSLGSLAGNQKTQYF
- TRBJ1-4 TRBV19 few TGTGCCAGTCAGCCGACAGGAGTAGGTAATGAAAAACTGTTTTTT CASQPTGVGNEKLFF
- TRBJ2-1 TRBV18 - TGTGCCAGCTCACTGGGACGCGACAATGAGCAGTTCTTC CASSLGRDNEQFF
- TRBJ1-3 TRBV9 - TGTGCCAGCAGCGTAGTGGCAGGGACTCTCTCTGGAAACACCATATATTTT CASSVVAGTLSGNTIYF
- TRBJ1-2 TRBV7-2 - TGTGCCAGCAGCTCGCGGGGAGTCTATGGCTACACCTTC CASSSRGVYGYTF
- TRBJ1-2 TRBV7-8 - TGTGCCAGCAGCTCACGCCGGGACCAAGGAGGCTACACCTTC CASSSRRDQGGYTF
- TRBJ2-5 TRBV5-4 few TGTGCCAGCAGCTTGGGACAGGTAGAGACCCAGTACTTC CASSLGQVETQYF
- TRBJ2-3 TRBV7-8 - TGTGCCAGCAGCTCCCGCAGGAGGACAGATACGCAGTATTTT CASSSRRRTDTQYF
TRBD1 TRBJ2-1 TRBV19 - TGTGCCACCCACTCCTACCCGGGACAGGGGGCTCATGAGCAGTTCTTC CATHSYPGQGAHEQFF
TRBD1 TRBJ2-5 TRBV15 - TGTGCCACCAGCAGGGGGGACAGGGGAAGGCAAGAGACCCAGTACTTC CATSRGDRGRQETQYF
- TRBJ2-5 TRBV7-2 once TGTGCCAGCAGCTTAGTAAACCGGCAAGAGACCCAGTACTTC CASSLVNRQETQYF
TRBD1 TRBJ2-7 TRBV5-4 - TGTGCCAGCAGCTTGGACAGGGGACAGGGCTACGAGCAGTACTTC CASSLDRGQGYEQYF
- TRBJ1-2 TRBV7-2 few TGTGCCAGCAGCCCAACCAGGGTTGGCTACACCTTC CASSPTRVGYTF
- TRBJ1-6 TRBV7-8 - TGTGCCAGCAGCCGCCCCCGGGACGGAGTTAATTCACCCCTCCACTTT CASSRPRDGVNSPLHF
- TRBJ1-5 TRBV2 - TGTGCAAGCAAGGGGACGGAGGTTTCAGGTCAGCCCCAGCATTTT CASKGTEVSGQPQHF
TRBD2 TRBJ2-5 TRBV7-9 - TGTGCCAGCAGCCCGGGACTAGCGGTAGAGACCCAGTACTTC CASSPGLAVETQYF
- TRBJ1-1 TRBV2 - TGTGCCAGCAGTGAACGGGCAGGCACTGAAGCTTTCTTT CASSERAGTEAFF
- TRBJ1-2 TRBV28 - TGTGCCACTTCGACCCTTATAGGCTACACCTTC CATSTLIGYTF
- TRBJ2-4 TRBV7-9 - TGTGCCAGCAGCGCTAGGGATCTAGCCAAAAACATTCAGTACTTC CASSARDLAKNIQYF
TRBD2 TRBJ2-1 TRBV7-9 - TGTGCCAGCAGCGAAGGACTAGCGGGGCGCGTTACTGACAATGAGCAGTTCTTC CASSEGLAGRVTDNEQFF
- TRBJ1-2 TRBV5-1 - TGCGCCAGCAGCTTGAGCAGGGGCGACTATGGCTACACCTTC CASSLSRGDYGYTF
TRBD1 TRBJ1-5 TRBV25-1 once TGTGCCAGCAGTGACTCACAGGGGAACGGGCAGCCCCAGCATTTT CASSDSQGNGQPQHF
TRBD1 TRBJ2-5 TRBV27 - TGTGCCAGCAGTAACAGACAGGGGCTAGAGACCCAGTACTTC CASSNRQGLETQYF
- TRBJ2-3 TRBV30 - TGTGCCTGGGGTTTGTGGGGGCTTGGCACAGATACGCAGTATTTT CAWGLWGLGTDTQYF
TRBD2 TRBJ2-3 TRBV27 - TGTGCCAGCAGTGCGACCGGACTAGACACAGATACGCAGTATTTT CASSATGLDTDTQYF
- TRBJ1-1 TRBV10-1 - TGCGCCAGCAGTCGGGACGGGGACACTGAAGCTTTCTTT CASSRDGDTEAFF
TRBD1 TRBJ1-6 TRBV4-3 - TGCGCCAGCAGCCACTTCCCGACAGGGAATTCACCCCTCCACTTT CASSHFPTGNSPLHF
TRBD1 TRBJ1-2 TRBV14 - TGTGCCAGCAGCCCAAGGACAGGGTTCTATGGCTACACCTTC CASSPRTGFYGYTF
- TRBJ1-5 TRBV11-2 - TGTGCCAGCAGCATCCCCGGCAATCAGCCCCAGCATTTT CASSIPGNQPQHF
- TRBJ2-5 TRBV19 - TGTGCCAGTAGTATAAGGTGGGGCGGAACCCTCCAAGAGACCCAGTACTTC CASSIRWGGTLQETQYF
- TRBJ1-1 TRBV28 - TGTGCCAGCAGCCCAGCTAATGTAGCGGTTCCGAGGGCTTTCTTT CASSPANVAVPRAFF
- TRBJ1-1 TRBV13 - TGTGCCAGCGGGAAAACCCGACGGAACACTGAAGCTTTCTTT CASGKTRRNTEAFF
TRBD1 TRBJ1-2 TRBV27 - TGTGCCAGCAGTTTATACGGGACAGGGTCAGGGAGAAGGGCTAACTATGGCTACACCTTC CASSLYGTGSGRRANYGYTF
- TRBJ1-2 TRBV28 - TGTGCCAGCAGTTTACCGGGGCAGGTGGTAATATATGGCTACACCTTC CASSLPGQVVIYGYTF
- TRBJ1-2 TRBV7-2 - TGTGCCAGCAGTCCTAGGTCACAGATCTATGGCTACACCTTC CASSPRSQIYGYTF
- TRBJ2-1 TRBV7-2 few TGTGCCAGCAGCTTAGCAGACCGCCGCGAGCAGTTCTTC CASSLADRREQFF
TRBD1 TRBJ1-1 TRBV18 - TGTGCCAGCTCACGAAGGGACAGACCCACTGAAGCTTTCTTT CASSRRDRPTEAFF
TRBD1 TRBJ2-7 TRBV5-4 once TGTGCCAGCAGCTTACCCCCGGGACAGGGCTACGAGCAGTACTTC CASSLPPGQGYEQYF
TRBD1 TRBJ2-5 TRBV25-1 - TGTGCCAGCAGTGACCAGGACAGGGACCGTGAGACCCAGTACTTC CASSDQDRDRETQYF
- TRBJ2-3 TRBV27 few TGTGCCAGCACCACCCCCGGTCAGGCAACAGATACGCAGTATTTT CASTTPGQATDTQYF
- TRBJ1-4 TRBV7-9 few TGTGCCAGCAGCTACCGGACGGCGGCAACTAATGAAAAACTGTTTTTT CASSYRTAATNEKLFF
- TRBJ2-1 TRBV6-5 - TGTGCCACCCGAGGGGGGGCCTACAATGAGCAGTTCTTC CATRGGAYNEQFF
TRBD1 TRBJ1-4 TRBV5-8 - TGTGCCAGCAGCCCGGGACAGCGTAATGAAAAACTGTTTTTT CASSPGQRNEKLFF
- TRBJ1-4 TRBV7-9 - TGTGCCAGCAGCTTAACTGAAGGCTATACGGAAAAACTGTTTTTT CASSLTEGYTEKLFF
TRBD1 TRBJ2-7 TRBV2 - TGTGCCAGCGGCTCCCTTGGGACAGTGAGCTCCTACGAGCAGTACTTC CASGSLGTVSSYEQYF